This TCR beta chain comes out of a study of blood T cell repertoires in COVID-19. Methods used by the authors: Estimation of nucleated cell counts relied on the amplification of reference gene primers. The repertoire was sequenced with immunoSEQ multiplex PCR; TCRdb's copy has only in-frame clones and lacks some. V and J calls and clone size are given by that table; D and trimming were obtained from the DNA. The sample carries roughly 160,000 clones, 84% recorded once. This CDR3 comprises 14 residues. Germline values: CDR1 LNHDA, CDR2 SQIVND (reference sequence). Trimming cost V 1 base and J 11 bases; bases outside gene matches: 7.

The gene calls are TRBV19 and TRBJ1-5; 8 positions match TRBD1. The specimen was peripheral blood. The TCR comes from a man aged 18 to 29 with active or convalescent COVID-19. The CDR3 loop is CASSIVWGDRTQHF. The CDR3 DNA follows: TGTGCCAGTAGTATAGTATGGGGGGACAGGACCCAGCATTTT.